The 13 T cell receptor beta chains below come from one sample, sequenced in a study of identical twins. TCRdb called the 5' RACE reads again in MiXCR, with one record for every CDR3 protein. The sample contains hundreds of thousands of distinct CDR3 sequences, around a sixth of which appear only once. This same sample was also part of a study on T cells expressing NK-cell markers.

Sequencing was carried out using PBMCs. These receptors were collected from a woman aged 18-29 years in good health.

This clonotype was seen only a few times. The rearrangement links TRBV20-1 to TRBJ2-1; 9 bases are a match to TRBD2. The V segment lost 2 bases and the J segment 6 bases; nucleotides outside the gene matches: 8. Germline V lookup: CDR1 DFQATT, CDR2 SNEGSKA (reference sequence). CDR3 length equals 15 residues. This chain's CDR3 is CSARLGGRAPNEQFF. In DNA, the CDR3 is TGCAGTGCTAGATTGGGCGGGAGGGCCCCCAATGAGCAGTTCTTC.

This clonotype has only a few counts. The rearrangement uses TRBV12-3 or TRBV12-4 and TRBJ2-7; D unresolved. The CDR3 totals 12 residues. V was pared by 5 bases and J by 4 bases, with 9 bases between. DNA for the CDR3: TGTGCCAGCAGTCGGACCACTTACGAGCAGTACTTC. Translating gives CASSRTTYEQYF.

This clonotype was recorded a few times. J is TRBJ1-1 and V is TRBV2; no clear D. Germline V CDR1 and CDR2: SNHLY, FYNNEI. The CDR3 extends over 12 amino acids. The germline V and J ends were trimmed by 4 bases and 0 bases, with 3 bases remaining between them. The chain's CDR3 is CASSVMNTEAFF. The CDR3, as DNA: TGTGCCAGCAGTGTAATGAACACTGAAGCTTTCTTT.

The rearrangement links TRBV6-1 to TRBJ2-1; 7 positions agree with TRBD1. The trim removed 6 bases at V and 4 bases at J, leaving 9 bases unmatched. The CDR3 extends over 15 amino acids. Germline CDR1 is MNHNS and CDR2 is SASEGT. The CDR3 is CASRLGQGVYNEQFF. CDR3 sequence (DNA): TGTGCCAGCAGACTGGGGCAGGGGGTTTACAATGAGCAGTTCTTC.

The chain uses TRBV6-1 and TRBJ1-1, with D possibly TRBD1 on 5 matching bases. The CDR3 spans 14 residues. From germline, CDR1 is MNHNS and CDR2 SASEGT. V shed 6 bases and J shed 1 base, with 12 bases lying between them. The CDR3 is CASSRPTANTEAFF. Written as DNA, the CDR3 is TGTGCCAGCAGCCGCCCGACAGCGAACACTGAAGCTTTCTTT.

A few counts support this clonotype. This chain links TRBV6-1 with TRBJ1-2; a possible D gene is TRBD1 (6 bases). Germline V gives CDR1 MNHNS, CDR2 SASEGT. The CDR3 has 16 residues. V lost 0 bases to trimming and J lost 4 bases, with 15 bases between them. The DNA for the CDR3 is TGTGCCAGCAGTGAAGCGCTAACAGGGAGTGGCTATGGCTACACCTTC. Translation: CASSEALTGSGYGYTF.

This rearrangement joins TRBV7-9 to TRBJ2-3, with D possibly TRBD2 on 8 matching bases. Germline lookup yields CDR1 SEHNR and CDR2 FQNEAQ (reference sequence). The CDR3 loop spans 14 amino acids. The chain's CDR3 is CAGRDSGSADTQYF. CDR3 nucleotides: TGTGCGGGGAGGGACAGCGGGAGCGCAGATACGCAGTATTTT.

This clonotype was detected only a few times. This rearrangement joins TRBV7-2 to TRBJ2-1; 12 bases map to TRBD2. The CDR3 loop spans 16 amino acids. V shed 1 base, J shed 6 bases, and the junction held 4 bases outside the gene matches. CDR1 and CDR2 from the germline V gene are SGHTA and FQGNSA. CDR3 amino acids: CASSLVRLAGVNEQFF. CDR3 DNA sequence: TGTGCCAGCAGCTTAGTAAGACTAGCGGGAGTCAATGAGCAGTTCTTC.

The CDR3 spells CASSLAAGRDPSQFF. Written as DNA, the CDR3 is TGTGCCAGCAGCTTAGCTGCCGGGCGGGATCCTAGCCAGTTCTTC. The chain is built from TRBV7-9 and TRBJ2-1; tentative D call: TRBD2 (6 bases). The germline V and J ends were trimmed by 0 bases and 13 bases, with 19 bases remaining between them. The CDR3 has 15 amino acids. The germline V gene has CDR1 SEHNR and CDR2 FQNEAQ (reference sequence).

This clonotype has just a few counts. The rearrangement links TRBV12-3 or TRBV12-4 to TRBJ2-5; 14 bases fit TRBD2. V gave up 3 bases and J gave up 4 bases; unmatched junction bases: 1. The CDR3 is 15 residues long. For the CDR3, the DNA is TGTGCCAGCAGTTTGACTAGCGGGAGGGGAGAGACCCAGTACTTC. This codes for CASSLTSGRGETQYF.

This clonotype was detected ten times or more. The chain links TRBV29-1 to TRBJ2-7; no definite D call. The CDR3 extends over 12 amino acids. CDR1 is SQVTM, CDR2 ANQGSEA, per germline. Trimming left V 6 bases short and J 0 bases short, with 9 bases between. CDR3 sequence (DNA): TGCAGCGTAGTGAGAGGCTCCTACGAGCAGTACTTC. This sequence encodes CSVVRGSYEQYF.

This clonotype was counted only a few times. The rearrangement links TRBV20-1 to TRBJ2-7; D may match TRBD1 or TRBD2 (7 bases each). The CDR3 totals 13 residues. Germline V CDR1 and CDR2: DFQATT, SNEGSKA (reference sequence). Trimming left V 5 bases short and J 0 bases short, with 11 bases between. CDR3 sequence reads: CSAGRDSSYEQYF. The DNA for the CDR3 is TGCAGTGCTGGGAGGGACAGCTCCTACGAGCAGTACTTC.

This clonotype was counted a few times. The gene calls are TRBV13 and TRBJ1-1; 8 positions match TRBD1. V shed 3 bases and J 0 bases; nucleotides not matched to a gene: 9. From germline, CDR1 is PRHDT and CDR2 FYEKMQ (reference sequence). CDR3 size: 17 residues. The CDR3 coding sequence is TGTGCCAGCAGCTTCATACCCAGGGGGCTAATGAACACTGAAGCTTTCTTT. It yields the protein CASSFIPRGLMNTEAFF.